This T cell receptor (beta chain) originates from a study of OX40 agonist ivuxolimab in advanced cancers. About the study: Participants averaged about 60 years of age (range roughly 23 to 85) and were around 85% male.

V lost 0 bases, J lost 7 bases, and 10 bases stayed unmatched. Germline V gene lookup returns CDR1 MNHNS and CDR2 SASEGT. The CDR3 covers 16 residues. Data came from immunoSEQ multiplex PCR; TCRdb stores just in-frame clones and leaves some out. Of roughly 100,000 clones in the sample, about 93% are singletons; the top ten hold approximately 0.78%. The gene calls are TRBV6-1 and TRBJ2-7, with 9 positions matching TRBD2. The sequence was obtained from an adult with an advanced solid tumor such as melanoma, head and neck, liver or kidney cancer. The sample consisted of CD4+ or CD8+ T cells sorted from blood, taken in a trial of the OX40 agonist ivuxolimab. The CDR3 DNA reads TGTGCCAGCAGTGAAGCTAGGCTAGCGGGAAGTAGTGAGCAGTACTTC. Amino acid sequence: CASSEARLAGSSEQYF.